The present T cell receptor beta chain was sequenced within a study of T-cell reconstitution after alpha-beta-depleted transplantation in children. V was pared by 0 bases and J by 5 bases, with 10 bases between. Germline loops: CDR1 LNHNV, CDR2 YYDKDF (reference sequence). This CDR3 comprises 14 residues. With respect to this clonotype: Its antigen is still unknown.

The library targeted TCRbeta and was prepared with unique molecular identifiers. TCRdb used MiXCR to reprocess the PCR reads, holding one entry per CDR3 protein. There are 350,000 to 500,000 distinct CDR3 sequences in the sample; around two fifths occur only once, and roughly 27% lies in the top ten. General observations from the study: Surviving recipient T cells and thymic progenitors produced the high day-60 TCRbeta diversity seen in some patients. Several hundred graft clones that had expanded were reportedly the source of alpha-beta T cells about two months after transplant. At the one-year point after transplant, T-cell counts and TCRbeta diversity were found to come mostly from T cells that had been newly produced.

The sequences come from PBMCs, collected before TCRalphabeta/CD19-depleted stem cell transplant. The chain uses TRBV15 and TRBJ2-5; D call uncertain. This receptor was taken from a girl aged 2 to 9 with aplastic anemia, due to receive a stem cell transplant. The CDR3, as DNA: TGTGCCACCAGCAGAGATCCCTCCGGCGAGACCCAGTACTTC. Amino acids: CATSRDPSGETQYF. Drawing the rest from reference TRBV15 and TRBJ2-5, the complete variable domain is DAMVIQNPRYQVTQFGKPVTLSCSQTLNHNVMYWYQQKSSQAPKLLFHYYDKDFNNEADTPDNFQSRRPNTSFCFLDIRSPGLGDTAMYLCATSRDPSGETQYFGPGTRLLVL.